This T cell receptor beta chain was obtained from a study of post-analysis software for immune sequencing data. On the study more broadly: Secondary progressive, relapsing-remitting and progressive-relapsing multiple sclerosis were among the included disease courses.

Study-level results: Relative to controls, patients with multiple sclerosis showed significantly lower normalized Chao1 diversity. Patients carried several TRBV segments more frequently than controls did, and TRBV5-6, TRBV5-1 and TRBV20-1 were among them.

This clonotype appeared a few times. Its antigen is not identified. The V gene lost 7 bases and the J gene lost 4 bases, with 5 bases spanning the gap. Germline V lookup: CDR1 SQVTM, CDR2 ANQGSEA. There are 10 residues in the CDR3. Sequencing libraries made from TCR beta cDNA carried unique molecular identifiers. T cells numbering about 0.95 to 10 million gave rise to a few hundred thousand cDNA molecules. Each CDR3 protein gets one entry after TCRdb re-called the PCR reads with MiXCR. Here the sample spans a few hundred thousand distinct CDR3 sequences, around 37% being singletons. This chain joins TRBV29-1 and TRBJ2-1, with D unclear. This clonotype originated in a girl aged 10 to 17 with multiple sclerosis. Sequencing used blood. CDR3 loop: CSAEYNEQFF. Here the CDR3 DNA reads TGCAGCGCCGAATACAATGAGCAGTTCTTC.